This T cell receptor beta chain was recorded in a study of shared clonotypes between healthy human individuals. Study information: Researchers drew samples from two women and a few men aged 18 to 49. Used for every donor were three CD4 naive, three CD4 memory, two CD8 naive and one CD8 memory plate. General study results and limits: In general, naive subsets displayed greater estimated richness than memory subsets did. Naive CD4 clonotypes overlapped across a few donors at roughly 4.5%.

As for this clone: The antigen is unknown.

CDR3 size: 13 residues. Germline values: CDR1 SEHNR, CDR2 FQNEAQ (reference sequence). The V and J ends lost 1 base and 3 bases respectively, with 6 bases between them. Using immunoSEQ multiplex PCR, the repertoire was profiled, and TCRdb retains in-frame clones only, with some absent. Of 1,100,000 or so clones listed, around 78% are singletons. This TCR came from a man younger than 35 in good health. Some clones in this sample may be carry-over from other donors' samples. What was sequenced was memory CD4+ T cells from PBMCs. The subset here: CD45RA-negative fraction. V and J are TRBV7-9 and TRBJ1-2; D not resolved. The CDR3 DNA sequence: TGTGCCAGCAGCTTAGGTGTTGACTATGGCTACACCTTC. This gives the protein CASSLGVDYGYTF. Looking up the rest from reference TRBV7-9 and TRBJ1-2 gives the full variable domain: DTGVSQNPRHKITKRGQNVTFRCDPISEHNRLYWYRQTLGQGPEFLTYFQNEAQLEKSRLLSDRFSAERPKGSFSTLEIQRTEQGDSAMYLCASSLGVDYGYTFGSGTRLTVV.